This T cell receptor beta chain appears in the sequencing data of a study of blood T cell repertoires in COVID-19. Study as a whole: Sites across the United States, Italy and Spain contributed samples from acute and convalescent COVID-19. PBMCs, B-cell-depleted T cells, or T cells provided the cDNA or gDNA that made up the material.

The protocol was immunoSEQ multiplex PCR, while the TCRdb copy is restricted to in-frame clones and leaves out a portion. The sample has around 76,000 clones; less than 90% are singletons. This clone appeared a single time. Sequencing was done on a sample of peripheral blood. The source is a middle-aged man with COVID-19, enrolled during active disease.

The CDR3 loop is CASSSSPVNTGELFF. In nucleotides, the CDR3 is TGTGCCAGCAGTTCCTCCCCCGTCAACACCGGGGAGCTGTTTTTT. The chain is built from TRBV6-2 or TRBV6-3 and TRBJ2-2; D not certain. V was trimmed by 4 bases and J by 2 bases, leaving 11 bases between them. This CDR3 spans 15 amino acids. Germline V CDR1 and CDR2: MNHEY, SVGEGT.